The 17 T cell receptor beta chains listed next were all sequenced from one sample in a study of cytomegalovirus exposure and HLA in healthy donors. The study ran its PCR with 60 Vbeta and 13 Jbeta primers. TCRdb's copy holds only in-frame clones and misses some; the assay was immunoSEQ multiplex PCR. Of about 160,000 clones listed, around 67% were seen once; the top ten hold 1.5% to 2%. The sequencing sample was made of PBMCs. These receptor sequences come from a woman aged 18 to 35 in good health and CMV-seronegative.

The chain recombines TRBV4-1 with TRBJ1-2, with TRBD1 matching over 7 bases. Trimming at V came to 4 bases and at J to 7 bases, leaving 12 bases not matched to a gene. The germline V gene encodes CDR1 MGHRA and CDR2 YSYEKL. There are 15 residues in the CDR3. The CDR3 is CASSPRQGEYGGYTF. The DNA for the CDR3 is TGCGCCAGCAGCCCCCGACAGGGTGAGTACGGTGGCTACACCTTC.

V is TRBV7-6 and J is TRBJ2-3; 8 bases line up with TRBD1. The V gene's germline CDR1 is SGHVS and CDR2 FNYEAQ. This CDR3 has 16 amino acids. V lost 0 bases, J lost 4 bases, and 6 bases stayed unmatched. CDR3 bases: TGTGCCAGCAGCTTAGCCGGACAGGGTAGGGCAGATACGCAGTATTTT. It codes for CASSLAGQGRADTQYF.

This sequence joins TRBV9 and TRBJ2-1; D not resolved. The ends were cut back, 0 bases at V and 14 bases at J, with 12 bases in the middle. Germline values: CDR1 SGDLS, CDR2 YYNGEE. This CDR3 contains 12 residues. CDR3 protein: CASSVDPQAEFF. The CDR3 nucleotides read TGTGCCAGCAGCGTAGACCCCCAGGCAGAGTTCTTC.

The V and J genes are TRBV9 and TRBJ1-1; D not certain. There are 13 residues in the CDR3. CDR1 is SGDLS and CDR2 is YYNGEE in the germline V gene. V lost 4 bases and J 5 bases, leaving 12 bases between the germline ends. DNA for the CDR3: TGTGCCAGCAGCTTTAGTGTCGGTACTGAAGCTTTCTTT. It specifies CASSFSVGTEAFF.

This clone occurred once. V is TRBV27 and J is TRBJ2-7; 11 positions agree with TRBD1. Trimming removed 6 bases from V and 2 bases from J; junction bases left unmatched: 9. CDR1 and CDR2 from the germline V gene are MNHEY and SMNVEV (reference sequence). The CDR3 is 16 residues long. The CDR3 region is CASRARDRGKTYEQYF. The CDR3 DNA sequence: TGTGCCAGCAGGGCCCGGGACAGGGGGAAAACCTACGAGCAGTACTTC.

The chain uses TRBV7-2 and TRBJ2-5, with 9 nucleotides matching TRBD1. Per the germline V gene, CDR1 is SGHTA and CDR2 is FQGNSA. The CDR3 covers 15 residues. Unmatched junction bases numbered 7, after V lost 1 base and J lost 7 bases. In DNA form, the CDR3 reads TGTGCCAGCAGCTTAGTACGCCTACAGGGGGCGACCCAGTACTTC. This encodes CASSLVRLQGATQYF.

The chain employs TRBV18 and TRBJ2-4; 11 nucleotides align to TRBD2. The CDR3 has 15 amino acids. Germline V lookup: CDR1 KGHSH, CDR2 LQKENI. V trimming: 4 bases; J trimming: 5 bases; junction bases outside the gene matches: 4. The CDR3: CASSQLAGAENIQYF. The CDR3 bases are TGTGCCAGCTCACAACTAGCGGGAGCAGAAAACATTCAGTACTTC.

V is TRBV30 and J is TRBJ1-3, with 7 bases aligning to TRBD1. The germline gives CDR1 GTSNPN, CDR2 SVGIG (reference sequence). The V segment lost 3 bases and the J segment 3 bases; nucleotides outside the gene matches: 8. The CDR3 extends over 15 amino acids. The DNA for the CDR3 is TGTGCCTGGAGGCCAGGGGGTTTGAGTGGAAACACCATATATTTT. Amino acid sequence: CAWRPGGLSGNTIYF.

The genes are TRBV9 and TRBJ2-3; 13 nucleotides match TRBD2. V gave up 8 bases and J gave up 6 bases; unmatched junction bases: 3. The germline V gene encodes CDR1 SGDLS and CDR2 YYNGEE. The CDR3 consists of 13 residues. DNA for the CDR3: TGTGCCAGACTAGCGGGGGGGCCGGATACGCAGTATTTT. The encoded protein is CARLAGGPDTQYF.

The chain carries TRBV5-6 and TRBJ2-7; D might be TRBD1 (5 bases). The CDR3 loop spans 13 amino acids. Trimming removed 1 base from V and 2 bases from J, with 7 bases in between. Germline CDR1 reads SGHDT; CDR2 reads YYEEEE. The CDR3 spells CASSLRQTYEQYF. The CDR3, as DNA: TGTGCCAGCAGCTTGAGACAGACCTACGAGCAGTACTTC.

Only a few counts were recorded for this clone. The chain joins TRBV7-3 to TRBJ2-7, with D perhaps TRBD1 (7 bases). Germline V CDR1 and CDR2: SGHTA, FQGTGA. V lost 6 bases, J lost 6 bases, and 21 bases lay in between. This CDR3 spans 15 amino acids. In DNA, the CDR3 is TGTGCCAGCAGGCCCTTGGCCAGGGGGGCAGGCGAGCAGTACGTC. Protein product: CASRPLARGAGEQYV.

The sample holds one count of this clone. The chain links TRBV6-5 to TRBJ1-6; D possibly corresponds to TRBD1 (5 bases). The CDR3 is made up of 16 amino acids. The germline CDR1 and CDR2 sequences are MNHEY and SVGAGI. The V end was cut by 0 bases, the J end by 2 bases, with 8 bases between. The CDR3 reads CASSYSPGTYNSPLHF. CDR3 coding DNA: TGTGCCAGCAGTTACTCGCCAGGGACCTATAATTCACCCCTCCACTTT.

V usage is TRBV7-2 and J usage is TRBJ1-2; a weak D match, TRBD1 (5 bases). The CDR3 sequence is 16 residues long. Trimming removed 8 bases at V and 8 bases at J, with 27 bases between. Germline values: CDR1 SGHTA, CDR2 FQGNSA. The CDR3 region has the DNA TGTGCCAGCGCTACGCGGGGCCCTCTGAGTGCGGGAGGCTACACCTTC. It translates to CASATRGPLSAGGYTF.

In DNA, the CDR3 is TGCGCCAGCAGCCAAGATAAGACTAGCGGGATTGGTACCGGGGAGCTGTTTTTT. Its translation: CASSQDKTSGIGTGELFF. The chain links TRBV4-3 to TRBJ2-2, with 11 bases lining up with TRBD2. The CDR3 totals 18 residues. V was pared by 0 bases and J by 5 bases, with 8 bases of the junction left unmatched. Per germline, CDR1 LGHNA and CDR2 YSLEER.

This clone appeared once. The V and J genes are TRBV19 and TRBJ2-5, with D tentatively TRBD2 (5 bases). CDR3 length equals 14 residues. Germline loops: CDR1 LNHDA, CDR2 SQIVND (reference sequence). V lost 7 bases, J lost 5 bases, and 17 bases lay in between. The CDR3 here is CASTATAGVETQYF. CDR3 in DNA: TGTGCCAGTACCGCCACCGCCGGGGTTGAGACCCAGTACTTC.

The gene calls are TRBV28 and TRBJ1-4; 11 positions agree with TRBD1. V shed 1 base and J 7 bases; nucleotides not matched to a gene: 2. The germline V gene encodes CDR1 MDHEN and CDR2 SYDVKM. The CDR3 length is 15 residues. CDR3 sequence (DNA): TGTGCCAGCAGTTTATCGGGACAGGGGGGTGAAAAACTGTTTTTT. Its translation is CASSLSGQGGEKLFF.

The chain combines TRBV5-4 with TRBJ1-2, with D uncertain. Germline values: CDR1 SGHNT, CDR2 YYREEE (reference sequence). Trimming cost V 4 bases and J 3 bases, with 10 bases left between them. The CDR3 sequence is 13 residues long. The CDR3 reads CASSPDSYYGYTF. CDR3 coding DNA: TGTGCCAGCAGCCCCGACTCCTACTATGGCTACACCTTC. The full variable domain, in which reference TRBV5-4 and TRBJ1-2 provide the parts outside the CDR3, is ETGVTQSPTHLIKTRGQQVTLRCSSQSGHNTVSWYQQALGQGPQFIFQYYREEENGRGNFPPRFSGLQFPNYSSELNVNALELDDSALYLCASSPDSYYGYTFGSGTRLTVV.